This passage covers 2 T cell receptor beta chains from one sample sequenced in a study of cytomegalovirus exposure and HLA in healthy donors. Some clones are missing from TCRdb's copy, which holds only in-frame ones; the method was immunoSEQ multiplex PCR. This sample has over 85,000 clones; 88% occur once, and the top ten carry over 1.1%. What was sequenced was PBMCs. The receptor source for this set is a woman in her 30s in good health and CMV-seropositive.

The rearrangement links TRBV5-4 to TRBJ1-2; the match to TRBD1 covers 7 bases. Germline V CDR1 and CDR2: SGHNT, YYREEE (reference sequence). J gave up 3 bases and V 6 bases, and 14 bases lay outside the gene matches. The CDR3 is 16 amino acids. The CDR3 DNA sequence: TGTGCCAGCACCTCGGGGGGGACAGCACGGGACTATGGCTACACCTTC. This sequence encodes CASTSGGTARDYGYTF.

The V and J genes are TRBV14 and TRBJ2-3; 7 bases are shared with TRBD2. Germline V lookup: CDR1 SGHDN, CDR2 FVKESK. Trimming at V came to 2 bases and at J to 1 base, leaving 3 bases not matched to a gene. This CDR3 region has 15 residues. CDR3 sequence: CASSQNAGGTDTQYF. Written as DNA, the CDR3 is TGTGCCAGCAGCCAAAACGCGGGGGGCACAGATACGCAGTATTTT. The whole variable domain, filled in from reference TRBV14 and TRBJ2-3, reads EAGVTQFPSHSVIEKGQTVTLRCDPISGHDNLYWYRRVMGKEIKFLLHFVKESKQDESGMPNNRFLAERTGGTYSTLKVQPAELEDSGVYFCASSQNAGGTDTQYFGPGTRLTVL.